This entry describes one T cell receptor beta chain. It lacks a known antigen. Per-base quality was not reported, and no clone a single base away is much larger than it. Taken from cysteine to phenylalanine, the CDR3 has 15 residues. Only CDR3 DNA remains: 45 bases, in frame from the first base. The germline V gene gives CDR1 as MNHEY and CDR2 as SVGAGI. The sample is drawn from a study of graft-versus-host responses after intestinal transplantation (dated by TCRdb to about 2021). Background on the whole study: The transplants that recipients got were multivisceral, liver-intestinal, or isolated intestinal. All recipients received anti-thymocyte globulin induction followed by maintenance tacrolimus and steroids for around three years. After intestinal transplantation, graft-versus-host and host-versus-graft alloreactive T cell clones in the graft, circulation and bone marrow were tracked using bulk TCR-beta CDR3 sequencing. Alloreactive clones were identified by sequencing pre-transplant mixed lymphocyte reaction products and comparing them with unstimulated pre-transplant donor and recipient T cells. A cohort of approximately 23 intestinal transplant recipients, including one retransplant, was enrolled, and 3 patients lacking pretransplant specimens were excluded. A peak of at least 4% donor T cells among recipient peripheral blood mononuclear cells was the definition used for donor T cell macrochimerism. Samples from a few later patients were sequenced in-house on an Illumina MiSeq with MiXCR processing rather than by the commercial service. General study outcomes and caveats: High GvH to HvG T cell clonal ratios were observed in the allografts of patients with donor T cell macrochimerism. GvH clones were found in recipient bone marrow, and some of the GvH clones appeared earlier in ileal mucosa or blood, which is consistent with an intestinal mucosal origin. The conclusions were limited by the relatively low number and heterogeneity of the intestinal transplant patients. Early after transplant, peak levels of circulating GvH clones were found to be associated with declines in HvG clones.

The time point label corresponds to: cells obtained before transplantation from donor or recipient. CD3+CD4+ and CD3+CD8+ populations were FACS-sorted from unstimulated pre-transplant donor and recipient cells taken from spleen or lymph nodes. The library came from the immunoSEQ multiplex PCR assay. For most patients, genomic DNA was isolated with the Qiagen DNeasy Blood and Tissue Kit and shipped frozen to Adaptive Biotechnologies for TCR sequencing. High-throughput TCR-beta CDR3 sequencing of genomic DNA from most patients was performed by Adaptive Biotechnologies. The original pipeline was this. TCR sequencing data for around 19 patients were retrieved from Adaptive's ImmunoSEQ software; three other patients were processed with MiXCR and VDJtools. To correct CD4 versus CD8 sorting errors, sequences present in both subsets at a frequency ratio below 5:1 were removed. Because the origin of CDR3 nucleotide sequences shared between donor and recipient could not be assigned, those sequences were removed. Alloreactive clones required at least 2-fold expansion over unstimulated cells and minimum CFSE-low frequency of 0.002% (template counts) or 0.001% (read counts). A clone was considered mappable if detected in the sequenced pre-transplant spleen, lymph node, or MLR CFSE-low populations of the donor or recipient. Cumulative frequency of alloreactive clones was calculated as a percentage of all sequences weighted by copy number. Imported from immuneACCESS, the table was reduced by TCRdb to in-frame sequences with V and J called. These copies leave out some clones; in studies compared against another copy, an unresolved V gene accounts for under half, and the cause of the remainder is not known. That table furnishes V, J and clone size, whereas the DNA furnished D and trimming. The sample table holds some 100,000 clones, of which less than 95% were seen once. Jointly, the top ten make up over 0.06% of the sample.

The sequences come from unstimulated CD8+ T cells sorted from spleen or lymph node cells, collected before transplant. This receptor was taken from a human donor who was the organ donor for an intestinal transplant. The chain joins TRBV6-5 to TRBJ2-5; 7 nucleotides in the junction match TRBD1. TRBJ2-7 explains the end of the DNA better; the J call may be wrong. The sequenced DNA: TGTGCCAGCAGTCTTTCCGGACAGGTCACCTACGAGCAGTACTTC. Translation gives CASSLSGQVTYEQYF.